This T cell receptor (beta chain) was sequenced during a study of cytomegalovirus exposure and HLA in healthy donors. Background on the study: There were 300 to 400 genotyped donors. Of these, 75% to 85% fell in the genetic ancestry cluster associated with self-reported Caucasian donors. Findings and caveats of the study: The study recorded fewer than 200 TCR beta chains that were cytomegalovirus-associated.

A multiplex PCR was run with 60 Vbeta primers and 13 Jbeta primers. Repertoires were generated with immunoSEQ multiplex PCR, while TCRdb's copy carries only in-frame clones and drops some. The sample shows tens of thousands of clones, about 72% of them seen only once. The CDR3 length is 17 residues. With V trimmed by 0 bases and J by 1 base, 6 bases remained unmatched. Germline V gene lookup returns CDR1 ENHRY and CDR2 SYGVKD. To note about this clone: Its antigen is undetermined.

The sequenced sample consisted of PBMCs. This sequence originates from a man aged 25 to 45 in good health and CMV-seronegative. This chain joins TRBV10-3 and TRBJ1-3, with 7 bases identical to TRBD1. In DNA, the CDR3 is TGTGCCATCAGTGAGTCGACAGGGCGTGTATCTGGAAACACCATATATTTT. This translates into CAISESTGRVSGNTIYF.